This TCR beta chain was identified in a study of blood T cell repertoires in COVID-19. Study-level background: COVID-19 samples collected from the United States, Italy and Spain covered acute and convalescent phases.

Cohorts were based on clinical histories the participants reported. Methods used by the authors: Nucleated cell counts were estimated from reference gene primer amplification. Assay used: immunoSEQ multiplex PCR; TCRdb lists only in-frame clones, some missing. That table supplies the V and J calls and clone size; D and trimming were determined from the DNA. In the table there are roughly 220,000 clones, approximately 92% of which are singletons. The CDR3 is 16 residues long. J was trimmed by 0 bases and V by 5 bases; bases with no gene match: 8. Germline assignment: CDR1 LGHDT and CDR2 YNNKEL (reference sequence).

Sequencing used PBMCs or T cells enriched from blood (not recorded which). J is TRBJ2-7 and V is TRBV3-1 (or the pseudogene TRBV3-2); 9 bases are a match to TRBD1. The clonotype originates from a woman younger than 30 in a cohort exposed to, infected with or recovered from COVID-19 (not recorded which). DNA of the CDR3: TGTGCCAGCAGCAAAACGGGACAGGGATTCTCCTACGAGCAGTACTTC. This sequence encodes CASSKTGQGFSYEQYF.